This entry features one T cell receptor beta chain sequence. Its antigen is unidentified. V gave up 8 bases and J gave up 7 bases; unmatched junction bases: 7. Germline assignment: CDR1 GTSNPN and CDR2 SVGIG (reference sequence). CDR3 length: 11 residues. TCR beta cDNA was reverse-transcribed from approximately 0.45 ug of total RNA. The reaction used a constant-region primer and ProtoScript II reverse transcriptase. Each TCR beta library was derived from three nested multiplex PCR rounds that employed slightly modified ARM-PCR. TRBV1-TRBV30 forward primers paired with a C-beta reverse primer drove the first two PCR rounds, about 10 cycles each. TCRdb re-called the multiplex PCR reads through MiXCR, storing one row per CDR3 protein. The table lists approximately 320,000 distinct CDR3 sequences, about 50% of them singletons. For blood RNA, unsorted whole blood served as the source, and germline DNA was extracted too. Before the operation took place, roughly 3.6 milliliters of peripheral blood were collected.

The sample comes from a study of tumor-infiltrating lymphocytes in primary liver carcinoma. The wider study: Maximum tumor diameters ranged from roughly 4 to 11 cm, stage T1-T3 N0M0. General study results and limits: Lesser overlap characterized tumor-adjacent and tumor-blood pairs relative to tumor region pairs. Against blood, tumors held a significantly higher top-250-clone fraction (p = 0.039).

V is TRBV30 and J is TRBJ1-1, with 7 bases aligning to TRBD1. This receptor was obtained from a young woman with primary liver carcinoma and hepatitis B virus infection. Sequenced input: peripheral blood. The CDR3 sequence: CAAVDRVEAFF. In DNA form, the CDR3 reads TGTGCCGCAGTAGACAGGGTTGAAGCTTTCTTT.